The 20 T cell receptor beta chains given below trace back to one sample, sequenced in a study. TCRdb reanalysed the 5' RACE reads using MiXCR and keeps one entry per CDR3 protein. The sample consists of about 9,100 distinct CDR3 sequences, roughly 60% of them appearing once. Source material: tumor-infiltrating memory CD4+ T cells sorted from the breast tumor. The subset denotes: memory CD4+ T cells, CD4+CD45RO+CD25-. These receptors all stem from a female donor with breast cancer.

The V and J genes are TRBV12-3 or TRBV12-4 and TRBJ1-5; possibly TRBD1 for D (5 bases). The CDR3 contains 14 residues. The germline V and J ends were trimmed by 1 base and 2 bases, with 6 bases remaining between them. CDR3 DNA sequence: TGTGCCAGCAGTTTAGAACAGGGCAATCAGCCCCAGCATTTT. It translates to CASSLEQGNQPQHF.

The chain recombines TRBV11-1 with TRBJ1-6; 7 nucleotides match TRBD1. The CDR3 has 14 residues. Germline CDR1 is SGHAT and CDR2 is FQDESV (reference sequence). V lost 7 bases, J lost 14 bases, and 14 bases stayed unmatched. CDR3 coding DNA: TGTGCCAGCACCCTGGGGACAGACCGTCCCACCCTCCACTTT. Its protein is CASTLGTDRPTLHF.

This sequence joins TRBV4-1 and TRBJ2-3; a possible D gene is TRBD2 (6 bases). Germline assignment: CDR1 MGHRA and CDR2 YSYEKL. This CDR3 contains 13 residues. V was trimmed by 0 bases and J by 10 bases, leaving 11 bases between them. The DNA of the CDR3 is TGCGCCAGCAGCCAAGAGGGACGGGAGCCGCAGTATTTT. This gives the protein CASSQEGREPQYF.

The V and J genes are TRBV5-4 and TRBJ2-3; 7 nucleotides line up with TRBD1. In germline, CDR1 is SGHNT, CDR2 YYREEE (reference sequence). V gave up 4 bases and J gave up 2 bases; unmatched junction bases: 4. The length of the CDR3 is 14 residues. CDR3 sequence reads: CASSVGQLTDTQYF. The CDR3 DNA sequence: TGTGCCAGCAGCGTGGGACAGCTCACAGATACGCAGTATTTT.

With regard to this clonotype: Just one base apart from a much larger clone, this may be a read error. The rearrangement joins TRBV6-5 to TRBJ1-5; D unclear. The CDR3 runs 13 residues. Germline assignment: CDR1 MNHEY and CDR2 SVGAGI. As DNA, the CDR3 is TGTGCCAACAGTTACGGTGCGGGTCAGCCCCAGCATTTT. The encoded protein is CANSYGAGQPQHF.

The chain has TRBV7-2 and TRBJ1-5, with no clear D. The V end was cut by 3 bases, the J end by 7 bases, with 16 bases between. Germline-derived CDR1 and CDR2 are SGHTA and FQGNSA. The CDR3 is 15 residues long. The CDR3 protein is CASSLDSEQRQPQHF. In DNA form, the CDR3 reads TGTGCCAGCAGCTTGGACTCAGAACAAAGGCAGCCCCAGCATTTT.

Note on this clonotype: Just one base apart from a much larger clone, this may be a read error. The chain is built from TRBV7-3 and TRBJ2-1, with 12 bases identical to TRBD2. This CDR3 region has 15 residues. V gave up 4 bases and J gave up 8 bases; unmatched junction bases: 6. Germline values: CDR1 SGHTA, CDR2 FQGTGA. The CDR3 spells CASSSLAGGTDEQFF. As DNA, the CDR3 is TGTGCCAGCAGCTCCCTAGCGGGAGGGACAGATGAGCAGTTCTTC.

V gene TRBV6-2 or TRBV6-3 combines with J gene TRBJ1-5; D unclear. V was pared by 2 bases and J by 7 bases, with 9 bases between. The CDR3 length is 13 residues. Looked up from germline, CDR1 is MNHEY and CDR2 is SVGEGT. CDR3 sequence: CASSYRVGQPQHF. The CDR3 nucleotides read TGTGCCAGCAGTTACCGGGTCGGGCAGCCCCAGCATTTT.

This CDR3 reads CASSFQAGEAFF. Here the CDR3 DNA reads TGCGCCAGCAGCTTCCAAGCAGGTGAAGCTTTCTTT. The chain employs TRBV10-1 and TRBJ1-1; D not resolved. From germline, CDR1 is WNHNN and CDR2 SYGVQD (reference sequence). Trimming pared 6 bases from V and 7 bases from J, leaving 12 bases between. This CDR3 contains 12 residues.

V usage is TRBV12-5 and J usage is TRBJ2-1; 8 positions match TRBD1. V shed 0 bases, J shed 3 bases, and the junction held 7 bases outside the gene matches. The CDR3 length is 17 residues. Germline-derived CDR1 and CDR2 are LGHNT and FRNRAP. The CDR3 loop reads CASGLVSGQGNYNEQFF. CDR3 DNA sequence: TGTGCTAGTGGTTTGGTCTCTGGACAGGGTAACTACAATGAGCAGTTCTTC.

This clonotype was observed a few times. This rearrangement joins TRBV6-5 to TRBJ2-1; 8 nucleotides align to TRBD2. The germline V gene has CDR1 MNHEY and CDR2 SVGAGI. V dropped 10 bases and J dropped 6; count of bases not matched to a gene: 17. The CDR3 extends over 16 amino acids. Here the CDR3 DNA reads TGTGCCACCTCCCCAACCGGGGGGGCCGTCGGCAATGAGCAGTTCTTC. Residues: CATSPTGGAVGNEQFF.

The chain recombines TRBV5-1 with TRBJ2-5, with 7 bases matching TRBD2. Germline V gene data show CDR1 as SGHRS and CDR2 as YFSETQ. V dropped 4 bases and J dropped 5; count of bases not matched to a gene: 8. This CDR3 region has 14 residues. The CDR3 reads CASSRIRGGETQYF. The CDR3 DNA sequence: TGCGCCAGCAGCCGGATCCGGGGAGGGGAGACCCAGTACTTC.

The CDR3 reads CSAVPAGYNEQFF. CDR3 nucleotide sequence: TGCAGTGCTGTCCCGGCAGGCTACAATGAGCAGTTCTTC. The chain links TRBV20-1 to TRBJ2-1; D call uncertain. The germline gives CDR1 DFQATT, CDR2 SNEGSKA (reference sequence). V was cut by 5 bases and J by 3 bases, with 11 bases left in between. CDR3 length: 13 amino acids.

This clonotype was detected only a few times. The chain carries TRBV6-2 or TRBV6-3 and TRBJ2-7, with 7 bases identical to TRBD2. Germline CDR1 MNHEY, CDR2 SVGEGT. J was trimmed by 2 bases and V by 4 bases; bases with no gene match: 8. The CDR3 sequence is 15 residues long. The CDR3 DNA sequence: TGTGCCAGCAGTTCAGTGGCGGGACTAACCTACGAGCAGTACTTC. Protein sequence: CASSSVAGLTYEQYF.

The rearrangement joins TRBV29-1 to TRBJ2-3; 7 bases align to TRBD2. Germline-derived CDR1 and CDR2 are SQVTM and ANQGSEA. The CDR3 covers 13 residues. After removal of 5 bases from V and 5 bases from J, the junction contained 7 bases not matched to a gene. The CDR3 DNA is TGCAGCGTTCGGCTAGCGGAGGTAGATACGCAGTATTTT. Translating it yields CSVRLAEVDTQYF.

This clonotype occurred a few times. The chain employs TRBV5-1 and TRBJ2-7, with a possible D match to TRBD1 (6 bases). Germline values: CDR1 SGHRS, CDR2 YFSETQ. Trimming took off 4 bases at V and 5 bases at J, with 10 bases between the two ends. This CDR3 region has 12 residues. This chain's CDR3 is CASSVQGHEQYF. CDR3 bases: TGCGCCAGCAGCGTACAGGGCCACGAGCAGTACTTC. Drawing the rest from reference TRBV5-1 and TRBJ2-7, the complete variable domain is KAGVTQTPRYLIKTRGQQVTLSCSPISGHRSVSWYQQTPGQGLQFLFEYFSETQRNKGNFPGRFSGRQFSNSRSEMNVSTLELGDSALYLCASSVQGHEQYFGPGTRLTVT.

The V gene is TRBV12-3 or TRBV12-4, the J gene TRBJ2-3; D is undetermined. V gave up 6 bases and J gave up 2 bases, with 3 bases separating them. The CDR3 is 11 residues long. The CDR3 coding sequence is TGTGCCAGCAGCGTCACAGATACGCAGTATTTT. It codes for CASSVTDTQYF.

Written as DNA, the CDR3 is TGTGCCAGCAGTTTCAGGGGGACTAAAGAAGGCGAGCAGTACTTC. This translates into CASSFRGTKEGEQYF. The chain carries TRBV6-2 or TRBV6-3 and TRBJ2-7, with D perhaps TRBD1 or TRBD2 (7 bases each). V was shortened by 4 bases and J by 6 bases, with 19 bases between the two germline ends. The CDR3 runs 15 residues. Germline assignment: CDR1 MNHEY and CDR2 SVGEGT.

This clonotype showed up just a few times. J is TRBJ2-7 and V is TRBV7-2; 9 bases match TRBD2. Germline CDR1 is SGHTA and CDR2 is FQGNSA. The CDR3 runs to 14 residues. With V trimmed by 5 bases and J by 3 bases, 5 bases remained unmatched. CDR3 in amino acids: CASSRAGGLYEQYF. The CDR3 region has the DNA TGTGCCAGCAGCCGAGCGGGAGGCCTCTACGAGCAGTACTTC.

This clonotype was seen just once. The chain carries TRBV2 and TRBJ2-5; D is undetermined. This CDR3 region has 14 residues. V gave up 3 bases and J gave up 5 bases, with 13 bases separating them. Germline V CDR1 and CDR2: SNHLY, FYNNEI. As DNA, the CDR3 is TGTGCCAGCAGTGAGCCCTACCCCAGGGAGACCCAGTACTTC. It is translated as CASSEPYPRETQYF. Combining the CDR3 with reference TRBV2 and TRBJ2-5 gives the whole variable domain EPEVTQTPSHQVTQMGQEVILRCVPISNHLYFYWYRQILGQKVEFLVSFYNNEISEKSEIFDDQFSVERPDGSNFTLKIRSTKLEDSAMYFCASSEPYPRETQYFGPGTRLLVL.